This entry concerns a single TCR beta chain. Cells sorted as Tregs were CD4+, CD25+ and CD127-/low. TCRdb analysed the 5' RACE reads with MiXCR anew, one entry per CDR3 protein. Of around 55,000 distinct CDR3 sequences listed, under 25% are singletons. Sequences were obtained from tumor-infiltrating Tregs sorted from the breast tumor. This TCR was sampled from a female donor with breast cancer.

The CDR3 reads CAISESVTAVTGELFF. CDR3 sequence (DNA): TGTGCCATCAGTGAGTCTGTGACAGCAGTCACCGGGGAGCTGTTTTTT. The V call is TRBV10-3, the J call TRBJ2-2; possibly TRBD1 for D (5 bases). The CDR3 runs 16 residues. The V end was cut by 0 bases, the J end by 4 bases, with 12 bases between. CDR1 is ENHRY and CDR2 is SYGVKD in the germline V gene.